One T cell receptor (beta chain) is described in this entry. Its antigen is still unknown. Germline assignment: CDR1 SGHAT and CDR2 FQNNGV. V was shortened by 4 bases and J by 8 bases, with 20 bases between the two germline ends. The CDR3 length is 15 residues. These data are taken from a study of cytomegalovirus exposure and HLA in healthy donors. Using immunoSEQ multiplex PCR, the repertoire was profiled, and TCRdb retains in-frame clones only, with some absent. The table shows around 220,000 clones, with roughly 84% occurring only once. Study-wide findings and caveats: Most observed TCR sequences were rare, whereas some public TCRs were detected in many donors.

The gene calls are TRBV11-2 and TRBJ1-1; D is possibly TRBD1 (5 bases). The sequenced material came from PBMCs. The TCR was taken from a woman aged 30 to 39 in good health and CMV-seropositive. CDR3 residues: CASSYFERGVREAFF. The CDR3 DNA follows: TGTGCCAGCAGCTACTTCGAGAGGGGAGTAAGGGAAGCTTTCTTT. Full variable domain (missing parts from reference TRBV11-2 and TRBJ1-1): EAGVAQSPRYKIIEKRQSVAFWCNPISGHATLYWYQQILGQGPKLLIQFQNNGVVDDSQLPKDRFSAERLKGVDSTLKIQPAKLEDSAVYLCASSYFERGVREAFFGQGTRLTVV.